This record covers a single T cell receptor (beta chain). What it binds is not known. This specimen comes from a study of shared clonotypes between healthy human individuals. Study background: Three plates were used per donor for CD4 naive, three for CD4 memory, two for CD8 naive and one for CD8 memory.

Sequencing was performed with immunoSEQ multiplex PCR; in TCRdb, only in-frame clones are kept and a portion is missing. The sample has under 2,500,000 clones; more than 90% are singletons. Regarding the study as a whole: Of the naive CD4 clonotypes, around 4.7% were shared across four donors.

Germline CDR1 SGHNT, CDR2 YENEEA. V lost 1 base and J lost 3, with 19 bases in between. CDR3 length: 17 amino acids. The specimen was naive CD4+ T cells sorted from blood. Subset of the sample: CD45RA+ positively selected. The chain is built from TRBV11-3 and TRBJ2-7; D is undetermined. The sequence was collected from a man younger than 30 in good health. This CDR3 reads CASSLGSETTVFYEQYF. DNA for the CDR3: TGTGCCAGCAGCTTAGGGTCTGAAACAACAGTTTTCTACGAGCAGTACTTC.